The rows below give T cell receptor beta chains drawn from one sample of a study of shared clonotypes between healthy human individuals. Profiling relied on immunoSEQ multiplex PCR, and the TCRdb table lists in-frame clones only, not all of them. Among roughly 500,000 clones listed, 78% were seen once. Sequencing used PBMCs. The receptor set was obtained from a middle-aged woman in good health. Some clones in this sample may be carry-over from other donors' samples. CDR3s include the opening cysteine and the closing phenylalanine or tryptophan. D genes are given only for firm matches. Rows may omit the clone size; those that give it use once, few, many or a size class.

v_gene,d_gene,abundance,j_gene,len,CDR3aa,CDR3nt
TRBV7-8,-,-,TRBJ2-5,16,CASSLGLIPGQETQYF,TGTGCCAGCAGCTTAGGCCTTATACCGGGACAAGAGACCCAGTACTTC
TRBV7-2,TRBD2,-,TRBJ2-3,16,CASTPIAGVRADTQYF,TGTGCCAGCACCCCCATAGCGGGAGTTAGGGCAGATACGCAGTATTTT
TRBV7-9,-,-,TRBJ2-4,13,CASSLALGNIQYF,TGTGCCAGCAGCTTAGCGTTGGGAAACATTCAGTACTTC
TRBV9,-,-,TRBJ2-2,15,CASSPSRVPGGELFF,TGTGCCAGCAGCCCCTCTAGAGTCCCCGGCGGGGAGCTGTTTTTT
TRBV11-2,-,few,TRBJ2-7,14,CASSPGPSLYEQYF,TGTGCCAGCAGCCCTGGGCCCAGCCTCTACGAGCAGTACTTC
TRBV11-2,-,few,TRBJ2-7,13,CASSLQGSYEQYF,TGTGCCAGCAGCCTACAGGGTTCCTACGAGCAGTACTTC
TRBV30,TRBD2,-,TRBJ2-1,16,CAWSKSLAGLYNEQFF,TGTGCCTGGAGTAAAAGCCTAGCGGGCCTCTACAATGAGCAGTTCTTC
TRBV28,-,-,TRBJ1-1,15,CASSWRGRGNTEAFF,TGTGCCAGCAGCTGGAGGGGAAGGGGGAACACTGAAGCTTTCTTT
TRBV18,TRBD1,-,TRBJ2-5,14,CASSPPDRRETQYF,TGTGCCAGCTCACCACCGGACAGGAGGGAGACCCAGTACTTC
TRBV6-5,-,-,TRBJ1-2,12,CASSYGGHGYTF,TGTGCCAGCAGTTACGGGGGCCATGGCTACACCTTC
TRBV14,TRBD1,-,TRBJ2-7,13,CASSHDRGSEQYF,TGTGCCAGCAGCCACGACAGGGGGAGCGAGCAGTACTTC
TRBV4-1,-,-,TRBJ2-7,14,CASSQLGRTYEQYF,TGCGCCAGCAGCCAACTGGGCAGGACCTACGAGCAGTACTTC
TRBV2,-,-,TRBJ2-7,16,CASSQGERAGAYEQYF,TGTGCCAGCAGTCAAGGGGAGAGGGCTGGGGCCTACGAGCAGTACTTC
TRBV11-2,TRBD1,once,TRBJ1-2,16,CASSWDGQGTNYGYTF,TGTGCCAGCAGCTGGGATGGACAGGGGACAAACTATGGCTACACCTTC
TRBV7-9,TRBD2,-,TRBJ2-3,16,CASRLPLAGGPETQYF,TGTGCCAGCAGATTACCCCTAGCGGGAGGGCCTGAGACGCAGTATTTT
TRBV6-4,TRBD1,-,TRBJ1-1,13,CASRGQANTEAFF,TGTGCCAGCAGAGGACAGGCGAACACTGAAGCTTTCTTT